This is a list of T cell receptor beta chains from one sample in a study of OX40 agonist ivuxolimab in advanced cancers. TCRdb's table, derived via immunoSEQ multiplex PCR, lists solely in-frame clones and lacks some. The profile shows about 14,000 clones, approximately 80% of them singletons. Material: CD4+ or CD8+ T cells sorted from blood, obtained in a trial of the OX40 agonist ivuxolimab. The receptors come from an adult with an advanced solid tumor such as melanoma, head and neck, liver or kidney cancer. CDR3s include the opening cysteine and the closing phenylalanine or tryptophan. Fields, in order: J gene, V gene, clone size, D gene, CDR3 DNA, CDR3 protein. A D gene is named only where the DNA matches it firmly. Some rows have no size entry. The others give once, few or many, or a class for an expanded clone.

j_gene: TRBJ2-1; v_gene: TRBV7-8; abundance: -; d_gene: -; CDR3nt: TGTGCCAGCAGCTTAGAAGGGAATGAGCAGTTCTTC; CDR3aa: CASSLEGNEQFF
j_gene: TRBJ2-5; v_gene: TRBV11-2; abundance: -; d_gene: -; CDR3nt: TGTGCCAGCAGCTTAGATTATGGGGGACCGGAGACCCAGTACTTC; CDR3aa: CASSLDYGGPETQYF
j_gene: TRBJ2-2; v_gene: TRBV9; abundance: -; d_gene: -; CDR3nt: TGTGCCAGCAGTATAGGGGCCTCGAGCACCGGGGAGCTGTTTTTT; CDR3aa: CASSIGASSTGELFF
j_gene: TRBJ2-7; v_gene: TRBV20-1; abundance: -; d_gene: -; CDR3nt: TGCAGTTCAGGGGCTACCTACGAGCAGTACTTC; CDR3aa: CSSGATYEQYF
j_gene: TRBJ2-3; v_gene: TRBV5-4; abundance: -; d_gene: -; CDR3nt: TGTGCCAGCAGCTTAGCCACAGATACGCAGTATTTT; CDR3aa: CASSLATDTQYF
j_gene: TRBJ2-3; v_gene: TRBV4-3; abundance: -; d_gene: TRBD2; CDR3nt: TGCGCCAGCAGCCAAGTACTAGCGGGGAGCACAGATACGCAGTATTTT; CDR3aa: CASSQVLAGSTDTQYF
j_gene: TRBJ2-5; v_gene: TRBV27; abundance: -; d_gene: -; CDR3nt: TGTGCCAGCAAATGGAGGGCCCTAGGGGGTGATGATGAGACCCAGTACTTC; CDR3aa: CASKWRALGGDDETQYF
j_gene: TRBJ2-7; v_gene: TRBV4-3; abundance: -; d_gene: -; CDR3nt: TGCGCCAGCAGACAGGGCGGCTACGAGCAGTACTTC; CDR3aa: CASRQGGYEQYF
j_gene: TRBJ2-7; v_gene: TRBV6-5; abundance: few; d_gene: -; CDR3nt: TGTGCCAGCAGTCAGACTACCTACGAGCAGTACTTC; CDR3aa: CASSQTTYEQYF
j_gene: TRBJ2-1; v_gene: TRBV7-3; abundance: -; d_gene: TRBD2; CDR3nt: TGTGCCAGCAGCTTAACAGGCGGGAGTCTCTACAATGAGCAGTTCTTC; CDR3aa: CASSLTGGSLYNEQFF
j_gene: TRBJ1-2; v_gene: TRBV6-6; abundance: -; d_gene: -; CDR3nt: TGTGCCAGCAGCCCGACAGGTGCTGGCTACACCTTC; CDR3aa: CASSPTGAGYTF
j_gene: TRBJ2-4; v_gene: TRBV5-6; abundance: -; d_gene: -; CDR3nt: TGTGCCAGCAGCTTTCTAGGGGTCGGGAACATTCAGTACTTC; CDR3aa: CASSFLGVGNIQYF
j_gene: TRBJ2-7; v_gene: TRBV29-1; abundance: -; d_gene: TRBD2; CDR3nt: TGCAGCGTTGAACTCTTAGGACTAGCGGGGATCTACGAGCAGTACTTC; CDR3aa: CSVELLGLAGIYEQYF
j_gene: TRBJ2-3; v_gene: TRBV19; abundance: -; d_gene: -; CDR3nt: TGTGCCAGTAGTCAGCGGATCCGGGACGAGTCCGATACGCAGTATTTT; CDR3aa: CASSQRIRDESDTQYF
j_gene: TRBJ1-2; v_gene: TRBV10-3; abundance: -; d_gene: TRBD1; CDR3nt: TGTGCCATCAGTGGTGGGGACAGCTTTGGGGCGGATGGCTACACCTTC; CDR3aa: CAISGGDSFGADGYTF
j_gene: TRBJ2-1; v_gene: TRBV7-6; abundance: -; d_gene: TRBD1; CDR3nt: TGTGCCAGCAGCGAGGACACAGGGGAAGGCTCCTACAATGAGCAGTTCTTC; CDR3aa: CASSEDTGEGSYNEQFF
j_gene: TRBJ2-2; v_gene: TRBV6-5; abundance: -; d_gene: TRBD2; CDR3nt: TGTGCCAGCAGTCCCCTTGGGGGGGTCCCCGGGGAGCTGTTTTTT; CDR3aa: CASSPLGGVPGELFF
j_gene: TRBJ2-3; v_gene: TRBV6-1; abundance: -; d_gene: -; CDR3nt: TGTGCCAGTAGGTGGGGGGAGACAGATACGCAGTATTTT; CDR3aa: CASRWGETDTQYF
j_gene: TRBJ2-1; v_gene: TRBV9; abundance: -; d_gene: -; CDR3nt: TGTGCCAGCAGCCTCGAGGGGGGGGATGAGCAGTTCTTC; CDR3aa: CASSLEGGDEQFF
j_gene: TRBJ2-1; v_gene: TRBV9; abundance: -; d_gene: -; CDR3nt: TGTGCCAGCAGCGTAGCGGCGGCCTCCTACAATGAGCAGTTCTTC; CDR3aa: CASSVAAASYNEQFF
j_gene: TRBJ2-7; v_gene: TRBV7-2; abundance: -; d_gene: -; CDR3nt: TGTGCCAGCAGCTTAGTCCCTAATACTGGCTACGAGCAGTACTTC; CDR3aa: CASSLVPNTGYEQYF
j_gene: TRBJ1-2; v_gene: TRBV5-3; abundance: -; d_gene: -; CDR3nt: TGTGCCAGCAGCTTGGGATTGGGTGGCTACACCTTC; CDR3aa: CASSLGLGGYTF
j_gene: TRBJ2-3; v_gene: TRBV7-9; abundance: -; d_gene: -; CDR3nt: TGTGCCAGCAGGCCGGATACGCAGTATTTT; CDR3aa: CASRPDTQYF
j_gene: TRBJ2-3; v_gene: TRBV4-2; abundance: -; d_gene: TRBD2; CDR3nt: TGTGCCAGCAGCTTGGTACCGGGACTAGTAGTCGCAGATACGCAGTATTTT; CDR3aa: CASSLVPGLVVADTQYF
j_gene: TRBJ2-5; v_gene: TRBV7-3; abundance: -; d_gene: -; CDR3nt: TGTGCCAGCAGTAACGGGGGAGCGAGAGAGACCCAGTACTTC; CDR3aa: CASSNGGARETQYF
j_gene: TRBJ2-5; v_gene: TRBV5-6; abundance: -; d_gene: -; CDR3nt: TGTGCCAGCAGCTTTCCGGGTCGGTTGAGGGGAGAGACCCAGTACTTC; CDR3aa: CASSFPGRLRGETQYF
j_gene: TRBJ2-5; v_gene: TRBV9; abundance: -; d_gene: TRBD2; CDR3nt: TGTGCCAGCACCTCTAGCGGGAGACCCCAAGAGACCCAGTACTTC; CDR3aa: CASTSSGRPQETQYF
j_gene: TRBJ1-1; v_gene: TRBV28; abundance: few; d_gene: -; CDR3nt: TGTGCCAGCTTCAACCAACAGGGTCTCGCTGAAGCTTTCTTT; CDR3aa: CASFNQQGLAEAFF
j_gene: TRBJ2-7; v_gene: TRBV6-5; abundance: -; d_gene: -; CDR3nt: TGTGCCAGCAGTTTTTGGTCCGGGGAGCAGTACTTC; CDR3aa: CASSFWSGEQYF
j_gene: TRBJ2-1; v_gene: TRBV27; abundance: once; d_gene: TRBD2; CDR3nt: TGTGCCAGCAGTTTATTTACTAGCGGGCCCTCCTACAATGAGCAGTTCTTC; CDR3aa: CASSLFTSGPSYNEQFF
j_gene: TRBJ1-4; v_gene: TRBV7-9; abundance: -; d_gene: -; CDR3nt: TGTGCCAGCAGTTCGCTCCCCCTAGGGGCAACTAATGAAAAACTGTTTTTT; CDR3aa: CASSSLPLGATNEKLFF
j_gene: TRBJ2-7; v_gene: TRBV11-2; abundance: -; d_gene: -; CDR3nt: TGTGCCAGCAGCTTAGGTCCAAACTACGAGCAGTACTTC; CDR3aa: CASSLGPNYEQYF
j_gene: TRBJ2-7; v_gene: TRBV4-2; abundance: -; d_gene: TRBD2; CDR3nt: TGTGCCAGCAGCTATATAGCGGGAGGGCCCTTCGACGAGCAGTACTTC; CDR3aa: CASSYIAGGPFDEQYF
j_gene: TRBJ2-7; v_gene: TRBV7-8; abundance: -; d_gene: -; CDR3nt: TGTGCCAGCAGCTTAGACTACGACGAGCAGTACTTC; CDR3aa: CASSLDYDEQYF
j_gene: TRBJ2-3; v_gene: TRBV7-9; abundance: -; d_gene: TRBD2; CDR3nt: TGTGCCAGCAGCATCCCTAGCGGGGATAGCACAGATACGCAGTATTTT; CDR3aa: CASSIPSGDSTDTQYF
j_gene: TRBJ2-1; v_gene: TRBV9; abundance: -; d_gene: -; CDR3nt: TGTGCCAGCAGCGTAGGGGCTAGCAGCTACAATGAGCAGTTCTTC; CDR3aa: CASSVGASSYNEQFF
j_gene: TRBJ2-5; v_gene: TRBV4-2; abundance: -; d_gene: TRBD2; CDR3nt: TGTGCCAGCAGCCATCTAGCGGGAGAGTACTTC; CDR3aa: CASSHLAGEYF
j_gene: TRBJ2-5; v_gene: TRBV7-2; abundance: -; d_gene: TRBD2; CDR3nt: TGTGCCAGCAGCTTAACGGGGGGGCGAACCCAGTACTTC; CDR3aa: CASSLTGGRTQYF
j_gene: TRBJ2-1; v_gene: TRBV4-3; abundance: -; d_gene: TRBD2; CDR3nt: TGCGCCAGCAGCCAAAGCGGGAGTACAGGCGATGAGCAGTTCTTC; CDR3aa: CASSQSGSTGDEQFF
j_gene: TRBJ2-7; v_gene: TRBV7-8; abundance: -; d_gene: -; CDR3nt: TGTGCCAGCAGCTTAGTGGGGGATCTCTACGAGCAGTACTTC; CDR3aa: CASSLVGDLYEQYF
j_gene: TRBJ2-1; v_gene: TRBV28; abundance: -; d_gene: TRBD2; CDR3nt: TGTGCCAGCAGTACCCGACTAGCGGGCCTCAATGAGCAGTTCTTC; CDR3aa: CASSTRLAGLNEQFF
j_gene: TRBJ2-7; v_gene: TRBV2; abundance: -; d_gene: -; CDR3nt: TGTGCCAGCAGTGGACAGGACTACGAGCAGTACTTC; CDR3aa: CASSGQDYEQYF
j_gene: TRBJ2-5; v_gene: TRBV7-2; abundance: -; d_gene: TRBD2; CDR3nt: TGTGCCAGCAGCTTAGGGCTAGCGGCCTTCCAAGAGACCCAGTACTTC; CDR3aa: CASSLGLAAFQETQYF
j_gene: TRBJ2-7; v_gene: TRBV7-9; abundance: -; d_gene: TRBD1; CDR3nt: TGTGCCAGCAGGCCCGGGACAGAAGGCTACGAGCAGTACTTC; CDR3aa: CASRPGTEGYEQYF
j_gene: TRBJ2-2; v_gene: TRBV19; abundance: -; d_gene: -; CDR3nt: TGTGCCAGTAGTATAGGTCCCAGTACCGGGGAGCTGTTTTTT; CDR3aa: CASSIGPSTGELFF
j_gene: TRBJ1-1; v_gene: TRBV9; abundance: -; d_gene: -; CDR3nt: TGTGCCAGCAGCGTCGGGGGCAGGGACACTGAAGCTTTCTTT; CDR3aa: CASSVGGRDTEAFF
j_gene: TRBJ1-1; v_gene: TRBV2; abundance: once; d_gene: -; CDR3nt: TGTGCCAGCTTGCTGGGGTTAGGCACTGAAGCTTTCTTT; CDR3aa: CASLLGLGTEAFF
j_gene: TRBJ2-1; v_gene: TRBV28; abundance: few; d_gene: -; CDR3nt: TGTGCCAGCAGTTCCACTGGGGGGCGCTCTTACAATGAGCAGTTCTTC; CDR3aa: CASSSTGGRSYNEQFF
j_gene: TRBJ2-7; v_gene: TRBV6-1; abundance: -; d_gene: -; CDR3nt: TGTGCCAGCAAAGTCGGAAGCTCCTACGAGCAGTACTTC; CDR3aa: CASKVGSSYEQYF
j_gene: TRBJ2-5; v_gene: TRBV9; abundance: -; d_gene: -; CDR3nt: TGTGCCAGCAGCGGATCATCAGGGGTGGGACAAGAGACCCAGTACTTC; CDR3aa: CASSGSSGVGQETQYF
j_gene: TRBJ2-7; v_gene: TRBV7-2; abundance: -; d_gene: TRBD2; CDR3nt: TGTGCCAGCAGCTCAGGCGGGGGAGGGCCCCTCGAGCAGTACTTC; CDR3aa: CASSSGGGGPLEQYF
j_gene: TRBJ1-5; v_gene: TRBV5-5; abundance: -; d_gene: -; CDR3nt: TGTGCCAGCAGCTTGGACAAGGGATTCAATCAGCCCCAGCATTTT; CDR3aa: CASSLDKGFNQPQHF
j_gene: TRBJ2-1; v_gene: TRBV7-4; abundance: -; d_gene: TRBD2; CDR3nt: TGTGCCAGCAGCTTAGAGACTAGCGGGAGGTTCCGAGCCTACAATGAGCAGTTCTTC; CDR3aa: CASSLETSGRFRAYNEQFF
j_gene: TRBJ2-7; v_gene: TRBV27; abundance: -; d_gene: -; CDR3nt: TGTGCCAGCAGTTTGGGGGGCTTGGACGAGCAGTACTTC; CDR3aa: CASSLGGLDEQYF
j_gene: TRBJ2-1; v_gene: TRBV5-6; abundance: -; d_gene: TRBD2; CDR3nt: TGTGCCAGCAGCTTTCTTGGCGGGAGCGGAGGGCAGGGATGGGATGAGCAGTTCTTC; CDR3aa: CASSFLGGSGGQGWDEQFF